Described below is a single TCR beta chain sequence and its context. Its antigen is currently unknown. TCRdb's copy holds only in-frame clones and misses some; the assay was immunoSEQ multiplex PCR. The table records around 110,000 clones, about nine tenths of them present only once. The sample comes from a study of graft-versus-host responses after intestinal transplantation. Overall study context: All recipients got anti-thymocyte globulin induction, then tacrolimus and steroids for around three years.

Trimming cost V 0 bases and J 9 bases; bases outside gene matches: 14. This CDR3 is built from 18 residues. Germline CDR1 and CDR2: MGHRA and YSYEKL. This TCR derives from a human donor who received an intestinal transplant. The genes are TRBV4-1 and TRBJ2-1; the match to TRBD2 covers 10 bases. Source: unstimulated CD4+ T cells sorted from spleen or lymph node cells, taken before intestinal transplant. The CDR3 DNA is TGCGCCAGCAGCCAAGATGTCCATGCAGCGGGAGGGTTCGGTGAGCAGTTCTTC. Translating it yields CASSQDVHAAGGFGEQFF.